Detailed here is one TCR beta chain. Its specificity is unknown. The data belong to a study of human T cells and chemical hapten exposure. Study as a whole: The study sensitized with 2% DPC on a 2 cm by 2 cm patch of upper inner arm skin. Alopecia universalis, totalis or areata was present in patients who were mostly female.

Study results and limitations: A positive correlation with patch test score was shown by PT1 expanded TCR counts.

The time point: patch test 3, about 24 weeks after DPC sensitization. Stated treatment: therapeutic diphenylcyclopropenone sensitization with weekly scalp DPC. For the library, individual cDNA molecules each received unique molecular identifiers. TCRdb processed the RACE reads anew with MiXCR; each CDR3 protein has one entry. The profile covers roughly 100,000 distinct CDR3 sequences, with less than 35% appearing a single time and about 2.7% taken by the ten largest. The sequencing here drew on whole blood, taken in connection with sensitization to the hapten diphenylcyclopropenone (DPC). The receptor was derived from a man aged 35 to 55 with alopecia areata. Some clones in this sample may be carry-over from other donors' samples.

CDR3 region: CAGLGGTEAFF. CDR3 DNA: TGTGCCGGTCTCGGTGGCACTGAAGCTTTCTTT. The rearrangement links TRBV7-9 to TRBJ1-1; the D is unclear. This CDR3 is built from 11 residues. The germline V gene has CDR1 SEHNR and CDR2 FQNEAQ (reference sequence). The ends were cut back, 11 bases at V and 4 bases at J, with 11 bases in the middle. Complete variable domain (other parts from reference TRBV7-9 and TRBJ1-1): DTGVSQNPRHKITKRGQNVTFRCDPISEHNRLYWYRQTLGQGPEFLTYFQNEAQLEKSRLLSDRFSAERPKGSFSTLEIQRTEQGDSAMYLCAGLGGTEAFFGQGTRLTVV.